One and the same sample provided the 19 T cell receptor beta chains below, sequenced in a study of blood T cell repertoires in COVID-19. Assay: immunoSEQ multiplex PCR; the TCRdb copy retains only in-frame clones and omits some. The sample records 200,000 to 250,000 clones, about four fifths being singletons. The sample consisted of PBMCs or T cells enriched from blood (not recorded which). The receptors derive from a woman between 45 and 60 years old who had been exposed to COVID-19.

The chain employs TRBV19 and TRBJ2-2; 7 bases fit TRBD1. CDR1 is LNHDA and CDR2 is SQIVND in the germline V gene (reference sequence). Trimming cost V 7 bases and J 10 bases; bases outside gene matches: 12. CDR3 size: 14 residues. CDR3 sequence (DNA): TGTGCCAGTACATCAACAGGGGCCCGAGTGGAGCTGTTTTTT. Residues: CASTSTGARVELFF.

The rearrangement joins TRBV28 to TRBJ1-2; D unresolved. CDR1 and CDR2 (germline): MDHEN, SYDVKM. The CDR3 contains 14 residues. V gave up 7 bases and J gave up 3 bases, with 15 bases separating them. This chain's CDR3 is CASIPRVEDYGYTF. In DNA, the CDR3 is TGTGCCAGCATTCCCCGGGTGGAAGACTATGGCTACACCTTC.

CDR3 protein: CASSSPTGSDPFWGTDTQYF. The DNA of the CDR3 is TGCGCCAGCAGCTCACCGACAGGGTCGGACCCCTTCTGGGGCACAGATACGCAGTATTTT. This sequence joins TRBV5-1 and TRBJ2-3; 7 bases align to TRBD1. Germline V gives CDR1 SGHRS, CDR2 YFSETQ. Trimming at V came to 3 bases and at J to 1 base, leaving 20 bases not matched to a gene. This CDR3 spans 20 amino acids.

The chain employs TRBV20-1 and TRBJ2-4, with a possible D match to TRBD1 (5 bases). V was shortened by 6 bases and J by 6 bases, with 9 bases between the two germline ends. Germline V gene data show CDR1 as DFQATT and CDR2 as SNEGSKA (reference sequence). The length of the CDR3 is 11 residues. CDR3 sequence (DNA): TGCAGTGCCCAGGGATTAAACATTCAGTACTTC. It is translated as CSAQGLNIQYF.

The chain joins TRBV2 to TRBJ1-4; 7 bases fit TRBD1. V was clipped by 6 bases and J by 8 bases; unmatched bases: 9. Germline-derived CDR1 and CDR2 are SNHLY and FYNNEI. The CDR3 consists of 14 residues. The DNA for the CDR3 is TGTGCCAGCAGAGTGACAGGGAGAGGGGAAAAACTGTTTTTT. It translates to CASRVTGRGEKLFF.

The chain has TRBV6-1 and TRBJ2-7, with 9 bases lining up with TRBD1. This CDR3 has 15 residues. Trimming cost V 1 base and J 3 bases; bases outside gene matches: 4. Per the germline V gene, CDR1 is MNHNS and CDR2 is SASEGT. This chain's CDR3 is CASSEGDRALYEQYF. DNA for the CDR3: TGTGCCAGCAGTGAAGGGGACAGGGCTCTCTACGAGCAGTACTTC.

This chain links TRBV28 with TRBJ1-4; D is ambiguous. V was shortened by 10 bases and J by 7 bases, with 16 bases between the two germline ends. Germline CDR1 and CDR2: MDHEN and SYDVKM. CDR3 length equals 13 residues. DNA for the CDR3: TGTGCCACTCGTTGGAGTCAGAGTGAAAAACTGTTTTTT. This encodes CATRWSQSEKLFF.

The chain joins TRBV6-6 to TRBJ2-1; 7 bases agree with TRBD2. CDR1 is MNHNY and CDR2 is SVGAGI in the germline V gene (reference sequence). V gave up 7 bases and J gave up 10 bases; unmatched junction bases: 7. This CDR3 contains 12 residues. CDR3 sequence reads: CASTYGGSEQFF. In nucleotides, the CDR3 is TGTGCCAGCACCTACGGGGGGTCAGAGCAGTTCTTC.

The rearrangement uses TRBV4-2 and TRBJ1-2; D perhaps matches TRBD1 (5 bases). In germline, CDR1 is LGHNA, CDR2 YNFKEQ. This CDR3 has 15 amino acids. V was shortened by 0 bases and J by 6 bases, with 14 bases between the two germline ends. The CDR3 coding sequence is TGTGCCAGCAGCCAAGAGGGGCAGGGTGGAGATGGCTACACCTTC. Translation gives CASSQEGQGGDGYTF.

The V gene is TRBV6-2 or TRBV6-3, the J gene TRBJ1-1; D perhaps matches TRBD1 (5 bases). V was trimmed by 2 bases and J by 3 bases, leaving 19 bases between them. This CDR3 spans 17 amino acids. CDR1 is MNHEY and CDR2 is SVGEGT in the germline V gene. In nucleotides, the CDR3 is TGTGCCAGCAGTTACGAAAAGGGTAAGGGGTTCGACACTGAAGCTTTCTTT. It is translated as CASSYEKGKGFDTEAFF.

The sample holds one count of this clone. The CDR3 DNA reads as TGTGCCAGCAGCCGACTAGTAAATCAGCCCCAGCATTTT. Its protein is CASSRLVNQPQHF. The chain carries TRBV6-1 and TRBJ1-5, with D unclear. The CDR3 totals 13 residues. Germline CDR1 is MNHNS and CDR2 is SASEGT. V was shortened by 6 bases and J by 4 bases, with 10 bases between the two germline ends.

This rearrangement joins TRBV21-1 to TRBJ1-5; the table's D gene call, TRBD1, was not cross checked with the DNA. TRBV21-1 is a listed pseudogene. The CDR3 totals 15 residues. The CDR3 loop is CASSNTRGSNQPQHF. The CDR3 bases are TGTGCCAGCAGCAACACGAGGGGGAGCAATCAGCCCCAGCATTTT.

The V gene is TRBV6-2 or TRBV6-3, the J gene TRBJ1-4; TRBD1 is a possible D gene (5 bases). CDR1 and CDR2 from the germline V gene are MNHEY and SVGEGT. The ends were cut back, 0 bases at V and 8 bases at J, with 13 bases in the middle. The CDR3 is 15 residues long. CDR3 sequence (DNA): TGTGCCAGCAGTTACTCGGGGCTCGCGGAGGAAAAACTGTTTTTT. Its protein product is CASSYSGLAEEKLFF.

The chain recombines TRBV18 with TRBJ1-6; D is undetermined. CDR1 KGHSH and CDR2 LQKENI come from the germline V gene. The germline V and J ends were trimmed by 4 bases and 8 bases, with 21 bases remaining between them. This CDR3 contains 17 residues. The CDR3 region has the DNA TGTGCCAGCTCACTTTGGAGTCCGAGCAGTGTCCATTCACCCCTCCACTTT. It codes for CASSLWSPSSVHSPLHF.

The rearrangement joins TRBV19 to TRBJ2-7, with 9 bases lining up with TRBD1. This CDR3 comprises 14 residues. V lost 5 bases, J lost 6 bases, and 8 bases stayed unmatched. From germline, CDR1 is LNHDA and CDR2 SQIVND (reference sequence). The CDR3 coding sequence is TGTGCCAGTAGTCCCCGGGACAGGGTCAGCGAGCAGTACTTC. Residues: CASSPRDRVSEQYF.

V gene TRBV6-5 combines with J gene TRBJ1-2; unclear D gene. The V and J ends lost 0 bases and 4 bases respectively, with 9 bases between them. Germline V gene sequence: CDR1 MNHEY, CDR2 SVGAGI. This CDR3 is 14 amino acids long. The CDR3 sequence is CASSYSVGSYGYTF. The CDR3 DNA sequence: TGTGCCAGCAGTTACTCGGTAGGGAGCTATGGCTACACCTTC.

The rearrangement joins TRBV19 to TRBJ1-5; TRBD1 is a possible D gene (5 bases). This CDR3 is 16 amino acids long. Trimming took 3 bases from V and 1 from J, leaving 13 bases between them. Germline-derived CDR1 and CDR2 are LNHDA and SQIVND (reference sequence). The DNA of the CDR3 is TGTGCCAGTAGTATCTTAGATCGGGGGAGCAATCAGCCCCAGCATTTT. This codes for CASSILDRGSNQPQHF.

The gene calls are TRBV11-3 and TRBJ2-1, with 9 positions matching TRBD2. The CDR3 extends over 15 amino acids. In germline, CDR1 is SGHNT, CDR2 YENEEA. The V gene end was trimmed by 3 bases and the J gene end by 10 bases; junction bases not matched to a gene: 10. CDR3 sequence reads: CASSFRLAETAEQFF. The CDR3, as DNA: TGTGCCAGCAGCTTCCGACTAGCGGAAACCGCAGAGCAGTTCTTC.

The V gene is TRBV29-1, the J gene TRBJ2-7; D is perhaps TRBD1 (6 bases). CDR1 and CDR2 from the germline V gene are SQVTM and ANQGSEA. Trimming cost V 6 bases and J 6 bases, with 18 bases left between them. This CDR3 has 13 residues. In DNA, the CDR3 is TGCAGCGTCGGGACAAGCGGCGTGGGCGAGCAGTACTTC. Translated, it gives CSVGTSGVGEQYF.